This TCR beta chain was identified in a study of Graves' ophthalmopathy and Graves' hyperthyroidism. Other autoimmune diseases, uncontrolled infections, pregnancy or lactation led to the exclusion of patients. RNA served as the template for amplifying TCR beta CDR3 regions. The first-round RT-PCR employed HTBI primers together with the Qiagen OneStep RT-PCR kit. A multiplex PCR was then performed as the second round. Via MiXCR, TCRdb re-called the multiplex PCR reads, giving one row per CDR3 protein. The data show almost 750,000 distinct CDR3 sequences, with 40% seen just once and 40% to 45% held by the top ten. Germline V gene data show CDR1 as SNHLY and CDR2 as FYNNEI. J was trimmed by 6 bases and V by 3 bases; bases with no gene match: 8. The CDR3 totals 15 residues. With respect to this clonotype: This may stem from a read error, because a much larger clone lies one nucleotide away.

Sequenced sample: peripheral blood. V and J are TRBV2 and TRBJ2-7; 10 nucleotides line up with TRBD1. This receptor was taken from an adult man with Graves' ophthalmopathy. The CDR3 reads CASSEGGTGEGEQYF. The CDR3 coding sequence is TGTGCCAGCAGTGAGGGGGGGACAGGGGAAGGCGAGCAGTACTTC.